This T cell receptor beta chain emerged from a study of patients and donors after allogeneic stem cell transplantation. The germline gives CDR1 SGHTA, CDR2 FQGNSA. There are 14 residues in the CDR3. V lost 1 base and J lost 3, with 7 bases in between. TCRdb re-analysed the RT-PCR reads in MiXCR, keeping a single row per CDR3 protein. This sample carries more than 150,000 distinct CDR3 sequences, 35% to 50% of them seen once, and the ten largest clones take about 35%. This TCR came from a human donor who was either an allogeneic HSCT recipient or a stem cell or donor lymphocyte infusion donor (not recorded which). It is not recorded whose cells these are; they may come from a transplant donor. V usage is TRBV7-2 and J usage is TRBJ1-5; D is uncertain. The sequencing sample was made of blood, either unsorted or a sorted T cell fraction (not recorded which). This chain's CDR3 is CASSLGFLNQPQHF. CDR3 nucleotides: TGTGCCAGCAGCTTAGGGTTCCTCAATCAGCCCCAGCATTTT.